The clone carrying this T cell receptor beta chain occurred many times. Its antigen is as yet unknown. Attachment of unique molecular identifiers to individual cDNA molecules was performed. TCRdb analysed the 5' RACE reads with MiXCR anew, one entry per CDR3 protein. Among more than 50,000 distinct CDR3 sequences listed, approximately 12% were seen once. This record comes from a study of early T cells in non-severe SARS-CoV-2 infection. As for the study in general: Chains were unpaired, as sequencing was done on bulk RNA from unsorted whole blood.

Study observations and caveats: The matching step, a VDJdb search, favored anti-spike CD8 responses and missed private and CD4 specificities.

The clonotype originates from an adult who was a healthcare worker with PCR-confirmed SARS-CoV-2 infection or an uninfected control (not recorded which). Sequences were obtained from whole blood.

The CDR3 reads CASSTKGGIQYF. The CDR3 region has the DNA TGTGCCAGTAGTACCAAAGGGGGCATTCAGTACTTC. The rearrangement links TRBV19 to TRBJ2-4, with D possibly TRBD1 on 6 matching bases. V dropped 4 bases and J dropped 9 bases, with 10 bases sitting between them. CDR3 size: 12 residues. The germline V gene encodes CDR1 LNHDA and CDR2 SQIVND (reference sequence).